This note documents a single T cell receptor beta chain sequence. Its antigen is undetermined. These data belong to a study of cytomegalovirus exposure and HLA in healthy donors. Amplification used 60 Vbeta primers and 13 Jbeta primers. The data were produced by immunoSEQ multiplex PCR, yet TCRdb's version contains in-frame clones alone and is incomplete. The data show about 180,000 clones, with 75% to 85% seen just once and roughly 3.7% held by the top ten. Overall study findings and caveats: A missense variant in DCLRE1C was later tied to TCR beta V- and J-gene trimming. On later analysis, the bulk of CMV-associated TCR beta chains appeared to be HLA-restricted.

The CDR3 totals 16 residues. Germline V lookup: CDR1 MRHNA, CDR2 SNTAGT. Losses at the gene ends were 5 bases for V and 3 bases for J; bases not matched to a gene: 10. The sample taken for sequencing was PBMCs. The rearrangement uses TRBV6-4 and TRBJ1-1; TRBD1 agrees at 9 bases. This sequence was found in a woman in her sixties in good health and CMV-seropositive. CDR3 amino acids: CASSSQPGQGYTEAFF. Here the CDR3 DNA reads TGTGCCAGCAGTTCCCAACCCGGACAGGGGTACACTGAAGCTTTCTTT.